This T cell receptor (beta chain) was captured by sequencing in a study of cytomegalovirus exposure and HLA in healthy donors. Trimming removed 4 bases from V and 4 bases from J, with 12 bases in between. CDR3 length: 14 residues. The germline CDR1 and CDR2 sequences are SGDLS and YYNGEE. Turning to this clone: Its target is unknown.

General observations from the study: Rare sequences made up most TCRs, while some public TCRs were found in many donors. In vitro data verified three CMV-associated chains as specific for CMV antigens. Sequencing artifact likely explains a cluster of highly shared sequence variants. A later analysis linked a missense variant in DCLRE1C to the trimming of TCR beta V and J genes.

PCR amplification relied on 60 Vbeta primers (plus 13 Jbeta primers). Here immunoSEQ multiplex PCR was the method, and the copy in TCRdb shows in-frame clones only, minus some. The sample has some 150,000 clones, roughly 85% seen once; the top ten hold roughly 2%. The V gene is TRBV9, the J gene TRBJ2-1; D perhaps matches TRBD2 (5 bases). The material sequenced was PBMCs. The clonotype originates from a man aged 35 to 55 in good health and CMV-seronegative. CDR3 nucleotides: TGTGCCAGCAGCCCTCGGCCGGGATACAATGAGCAGTTCTTC. Protein sequence: CASSPRPGYNEQFF.